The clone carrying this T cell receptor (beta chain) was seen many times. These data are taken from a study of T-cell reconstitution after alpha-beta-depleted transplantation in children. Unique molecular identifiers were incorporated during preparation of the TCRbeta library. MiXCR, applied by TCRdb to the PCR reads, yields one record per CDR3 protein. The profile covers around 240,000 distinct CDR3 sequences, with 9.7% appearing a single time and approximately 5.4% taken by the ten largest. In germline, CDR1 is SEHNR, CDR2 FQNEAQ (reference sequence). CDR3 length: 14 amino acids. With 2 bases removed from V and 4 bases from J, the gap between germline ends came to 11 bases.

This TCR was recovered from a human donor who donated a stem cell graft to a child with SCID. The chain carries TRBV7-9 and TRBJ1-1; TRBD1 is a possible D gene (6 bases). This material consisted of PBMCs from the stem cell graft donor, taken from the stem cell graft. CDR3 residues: CASSLIEGGTEAFF. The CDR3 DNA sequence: TGTGCCAGCAGCTTAATCGAGGGGGGCACTGAAGCTTTCTTT.